The 25 T cell receptor beta chains reported below all come from one sample, sequenced in a study of T cell responses to AZD1222 COVID-19 vaccine. Profiled with immunoSEQ multiplex PCR; TCRdb holds only in-frame clones, not every one. The repertoire includes tens of thousands of clones, approximately 90% of them detected once, and approximately 5.8% sits in the top ten. Sequenced here: peripheral blood, sampled on day 0 of AZD1222 vaccination. These receptors were obtained from an adult in good health.

This rearrangement joins TRBV4-1 to TRBJ1-4; TRBD1 might be the D (5 bases). CDR3 length: 15 amino acids. Trimming pared 6 bases from V and 1 base from J, leaving 12 bases between. The V gene's germline CDR1 is MGHRA and CDR2 YSYEKL. The CDR3 sequence: CASRHPGITNEKLFF. CDR3 in DNA: TGCGCCAGCAGGCATCCAGGGATAACTAATGAAAAACTGTTTTTT.

The chain links TRBV27 to TRBJ1-1; no reliable D call. Trimming cost V 2 bases and J 0 bases, with 4 bases left between them. The CDR3 has 13 residues. Germline V lookup: CDR1 MNHEY, CDR2 SMNVEV (reference sequence). DNA for the CDR3: TGTGCCAGCAGTTTAGGTCTGAACACTGAAGCTTTCTTT. Its translation: CASSLGLNTEAFF.

This rearrangement joins TRBV29-1 to TRBJ2-1; D call uncertain. Per germline, CDR1 SQVTM and CDR2 ANQGSEA. With 6 bases removed from V and 6 bases from J, the gap between germline ends came to 12 bases. This CDR3 spans 12 amino acids. The CDR3: CSVDRNSNEQFF. The CDR3 DNA is TGCAGCGTCGACCGGAACAGCAATGAGCAGTTCTTC.

CDR3: CATSDLGINEQFF. The DNA of the CDR3 is TGTGCCACCAGTGATTTAGGCATCAATGAGCAGTTCTTC. The V gene is TRBV24-1, the J gene TRBJ2-1; D is unresolved. The CDR3 extends over 13 amino acids. Germline V gene lookup returns CDR1 KGHDR and CDR2 SFDVKD. Trimming removed 1 base from V and 6 bases from J, with 6 bases in between.

This chain uses TRBV2 with TRBJ2-7, with TRBD1 matching 7 bases. Germline loops: CDR1 SNHLY, CDR2 FYNNEI. V shed 9 bases and J 3 bases; nucleotides not matched to a gene: 8. This CDR3 is built from 13 residues. This CDR3 reads CASTGQLIYEQYF. The CDR3 region has the DNA TGTGCCAGTACGGGACAGCTGATCTACGAGCAGTACTTC. Complete variable domain (other parts from reference TRBV2 and TRBJ2-7): EPEVTQTPSHQVTQMGQEVILRCVPISNHLYFYWYRQILGQKVEFLVSFYNNEISEKSEIFDDQFSVERPDGSNFTLKIRSTKLEDSAMYFCASTGQLIYEQYFGPGTRLTVT.

The chain has TRBV7-8 and TRBJ1-1; 9 positions agree with TRBD1. V was pared by 7 bases and J by 2 bases, with 11 bases of the junction left unmatched. CDR3 length equals 16 residues. The germline CDR1 and CDR2 sequences are SGHVS and FQNEAQ. The CDR3 here is CASTQKQGALNTEAFF. The CDR3, as DNA: TGTGCCAGCACCCAAAAACAGGGGGCCCTCAACACTGAAGCTTTCTTT.

The CDR3 spells CASSQLLAGAYEQYF. CDR3 DNA: TGTGCCAGCAGCCAACTCCTTGCGGGGGCCTACGAGCAGTACTTC. J is TRBJ2-7 and V is TRBV14, with 7 bases matching TRBD2. The V gene end was trimmed by 2 bases and the J gene end by 2 bases; junction bases not matched to a gene: 6. The germline gives CDR1 SGHDN, CDR2 FVKESK. The CDR3 is made up of 15 amino acids.

V usage is TRBV4-3 and J usage is TRBJ2-4; 8 nucleotides match TRBD2. With V trimmed by 1 base and J by 3 bases, 14 bases remained unmatched. This CDR3 contains 19 residues. Germline V lookup: CDR1 LGHNA, CDR2 YSLEER. CDR3 residues: CASSQAATSGHRLKNIQYF. The CDR3, as DNA: TGCGCCAGCAGCCAAGCGGCCACTAGCGGCCACCGTCTCAAAAACATTCAGTACTTC.

The rearrangement uses TRBV9 and TRBJ1-2, with D maybe TRBD1 (5 bases). Per the germline V gene, CDR1 is SGDLS and CDR2 is YYNGEE. CDR3 length: 15 amino acids. Trimming left V 1 base short and J 6 bases short, with 16 bases between. CDR3 protein: CASSVSGRGVNGYTF. In DNA, the CDR3 is TGTGCCAGCAGCGTATCGGGACGAGGAGTTAATGGCTACACCTTC.

The V and J genes are TRBV12-3 or TRBV12-4 and TRBJ1-2; a possible D gene is TRBD1 (5 bases). CDR3 length: 13 residues. V was trimmed by 3 bases and J by 6 bases, leaving 11 bases between them. The CDR3 loop reads CASSFGGADGYTF. CDR3 sequence (DNA): TGTGCCAGCAGTTTTGGAGGGGCCGATGGCTACACCTTC.

This clone was counted a single time. The rearrangement joins TRBV6-2 or TRBV6-3 to TRBJ1-5, with D hard to call. CDR1 MNHEY and CDR2 SVGEGT come from the germline V gene. V lost 2 bases and J 0 bases, leaving 11 bases between the germline ends. There are 16 residues in the CDR3. The CDR3 nucleotides are TGTGCCAGCAGTTACCCTGGACTGATTAGCAATCAGCCCCAGCATTTT. Translation gives CASSYPGLISNQPQHF.

The chain is built from TRBV6-6 and TRBJ2-7; 9 bases align to TRBD2. Trimming removed 6 bases from V and 2 bases from J; junction bases left unmatched: 5. This CDR3 is built from 14 residues. Germline V gives CDR1 MNHNY, CDR2 SVGAGI (reference sequence). CDR3 loop: CASRESGGTYEQYF. The CDR3 nucleotides read TGTGCCAGCAGGGAGAGCGGGGGGACCTACGAGCAGTACTTC.

This chain connects TRBV7-9 to TRBJ2-1; 10 bases align to TRBD2. This CDR3 comprises 15 residues. Unmatched junction bases numbered 3, after V lost 0 bases and J lost 7 bases. Germline V gene sequence: CDR1 SEHNR, CDR2 FQNEAQ (reference sequence). CDR3 nucleotides: TGTGCCAGCAGCTTAGCTCTAGCGGGGGTGAATGAGCAGTTCTTC. Protein sequence: CASSLALAGVNEQFF.

This clone was counted a few times. The genes are TRBV30 and TRBJ2-3; 11 nucleotides agree with TRBD2. In germline, CDR1 is GTSNPN, CDR2 SVGIG (reference sequence). The J segment lost 5 bases and the V segment lost 4 bases, leaving 5 bases of the junction unmatched. CDR3 size: 14 residues. CDR3 sequence (DNA): TGTGCCTGGACTAGCGGGGGGATTGGAGATACGCAGTATTTT. Encoded protein: CAWTSGGIGDTQYF.

The J gene is TRBJ2-7, the V gene TRBV10-2; D may be TRBD1 (6 bases). This CDR3 has 12 residues. Trimming took off 8 bases at V and 4 bases at J, with 12 bases between the two ends. Germline loops: CDR1 WSHSY, CDR2 SAAADI. CDR3 in amino acids: CASSSQGYEQYF. For the CDR3, the DNA is TGCGCCAGCTCATCACAGGGATACGAGCAGTACTTC.

This chain connects TRBV19 to TRBJ1-5; D is unclear. The V end was cut by 4 bases, the J end by 4 bases, with 17 bases between. This CDR3 spans 16 amino acids. Looked up from germline, CDR1 is LNHDA and CDR2 is SQIVND (reference sequence). The CDR3: CASSTQSTGPNQPQHF. The CDR3 DNA follows: TGTGCCAGTAGTACACAATCGACCGGACCTAATCAGCCCCAGCATTTT. Filled out from reference TRBV19 and TRBJ1-5, the complete variable domain reads DGGITQSPKYLFRKEGQNVTLSCEQNLNHDAMYWYRQDPGQGLRLIYYSQIVNDFQKGDIAEGYSVSREKKESFPLTVTSAQKNPTAFYLCASSTQSTGPNQPQHFGDGTRLSIL.

As to this clone: One end of the junction does not line up with germline, which may come from a read error. The CDR3: CASSSSGVSTGTQYF. CDR3 sequence (DNA): TGTGCCAGCAGCAGCTCCGGGGTCAGCACAGGTACGCAGTATTTT. This chain connects TRBV7-9 to TRBJ2-3, with D perhaps TRBD1 or TRBD2 (5 bases each). The CDR3 covers 15 residues. From germline, CDR1 is SEHNR and CDR2 FQNEAQ (reference sequence).

The chain joins TRBV6-2 or TRBV6-3 to TRBJ1-1, with 7 bases identical to TRBD1. V was clipped by 2 bases and J by 4 bases; unmatched bases: 4. The CDR3 loop spans 14 amino acids. Per the germline V gene, CDR1 is MNHEY and CDR2 is SVGEGT. The CDR3 region has the DNA TGTGCCAGCAGTTACAGCAGGACAGGCACTGAAGCTTTCTTT. Protein product: CASSYSRTGTEAFF.

The chain recombines TRBV4-3 with TRBJ1-1; perhaps TRBD1 as D (6 bases). The CDR3 length is 16 residues. Per the germline V gene, CDR1 is LGHNA and CDR2 is YSLEER. V lost 1 base, J lost 5 bases, and 17 bases lay in between. DNA for the CDR3: TGCGCCAGCAGCCAAGGAGGGGGACCGGTGAGGACTGAAGCTTTCTTT. This sequence encodes CASSQGGGPVRTEAFF.

The chain carries TRBV27 and TRBJ2-1, with D perhaps TRBD2 (5 bases). The CDR3 covers 15 residues. CDR1 is MNHEY and CDR2 is SMNVEV in the germline V gene (reference sequence). The germline V and J ends were trimmed by 3 bases and 0 bases, with 9 bases remaining between them. The CDR3 loop is CASSFSGNSYNEQFF. The CDR3 region has the DNA TGTGCCAGCAGTTTCTCGGGGAACTCCTACAATGAGCAGTTCTTC.

V gene TRBV7-3 combines with J gene TRBJ2-7, with 8 bases matching TRBD2. The germline V gene has CDR1 SGHTA and CDR2 FQGTGA. V gave up 5 bases and J gave up 7 bases; unmatched junction bases: 7. The CDR3 runs 13 residues. CDR3 region: CASSPGTSYEQYF. The CDR3 nucleotides read TGTGCCAGCAGCCCGGGGACTAGTTATGAGCAGTACTTC.

The chain links TRBV7-9 to TRBJ2-3, with D possibly TRBD2 on 5 matching bases. V was shortened by 8 bases and J by 9 bases, with 21 bases between the two germline ends. In germline, CDR1 is SEHNR, CDR2 FQNEAQ (reference sequence). The CDR3 totals 14 residues. As DNA, the CDR3 is TGTGCCAGCGAGGGTAGTTGGCTGGATAGGACGCAGTATTTT. Its protein product is CASEGSWLDRTQYF.

This chain uses TRBV11-2 with TRBJ1-1, with 9 bases lining up with TRBD1. Trimming removed 5 bases from V and 0 bases from J; junction bases left unmatched: 10. The CDR3 length is 17 residues. CDR1 and CDR2 (germline): SGHAT, FQNNGV. The CDR3 nucleotides are TGTGCCAGCAGCCTGGGACAGGGAGAAACCATGAACACTGAAGCTTTCTTT. Encoded protein: CASSLGQGETMNTEAFF.

This rearrangement joins TRBV2 to TRBJ1-2, with D hard to call. Trimming removed 2 bases at V and 3 bases at J, with 10 bases between. CDR3 length: 14 residues. Germline loops: CDR1 SNHLY, CDR2 FYNNEI. CDR3 region: CASSERLMDYGYTF. The CDR3 coding sequence is TGTGCCAGCAGTGAACGACTGATGGACTATGGCTACACCTTC.

This chain connects TRBV28 to TRBJ2-7; TRBD1 is a possible D gene (5 bases). Deletions cut 5 bases from V and 0 bases from J, with 14 bases between. Germline CDR1 is MDHEN and CDR2 is SYDVKM. The length of the CDR3 is 15 residues. This chain's CDR3 is CASSVVGLSSYEQYF. CDR3 DNA: TGTGCCAGCAGTGTCGTGGGGCTCAGCTCCTACGAGCAGTACTTC.